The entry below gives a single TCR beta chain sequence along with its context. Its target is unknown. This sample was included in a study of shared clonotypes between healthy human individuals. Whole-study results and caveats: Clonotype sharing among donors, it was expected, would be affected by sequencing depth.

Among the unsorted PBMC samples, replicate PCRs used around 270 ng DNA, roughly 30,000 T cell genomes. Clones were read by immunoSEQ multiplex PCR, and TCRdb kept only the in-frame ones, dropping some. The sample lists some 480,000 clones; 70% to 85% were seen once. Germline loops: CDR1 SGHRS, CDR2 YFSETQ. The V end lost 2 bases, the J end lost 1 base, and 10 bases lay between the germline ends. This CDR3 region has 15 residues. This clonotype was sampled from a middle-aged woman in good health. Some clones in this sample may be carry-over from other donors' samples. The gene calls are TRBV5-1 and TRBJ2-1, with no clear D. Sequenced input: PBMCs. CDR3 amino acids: CASSFEIGSYNEQFF. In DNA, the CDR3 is TGCGCCAGCAGCTTCGAGATAGGGTCCTACAATGAGCAGTTCTTC.